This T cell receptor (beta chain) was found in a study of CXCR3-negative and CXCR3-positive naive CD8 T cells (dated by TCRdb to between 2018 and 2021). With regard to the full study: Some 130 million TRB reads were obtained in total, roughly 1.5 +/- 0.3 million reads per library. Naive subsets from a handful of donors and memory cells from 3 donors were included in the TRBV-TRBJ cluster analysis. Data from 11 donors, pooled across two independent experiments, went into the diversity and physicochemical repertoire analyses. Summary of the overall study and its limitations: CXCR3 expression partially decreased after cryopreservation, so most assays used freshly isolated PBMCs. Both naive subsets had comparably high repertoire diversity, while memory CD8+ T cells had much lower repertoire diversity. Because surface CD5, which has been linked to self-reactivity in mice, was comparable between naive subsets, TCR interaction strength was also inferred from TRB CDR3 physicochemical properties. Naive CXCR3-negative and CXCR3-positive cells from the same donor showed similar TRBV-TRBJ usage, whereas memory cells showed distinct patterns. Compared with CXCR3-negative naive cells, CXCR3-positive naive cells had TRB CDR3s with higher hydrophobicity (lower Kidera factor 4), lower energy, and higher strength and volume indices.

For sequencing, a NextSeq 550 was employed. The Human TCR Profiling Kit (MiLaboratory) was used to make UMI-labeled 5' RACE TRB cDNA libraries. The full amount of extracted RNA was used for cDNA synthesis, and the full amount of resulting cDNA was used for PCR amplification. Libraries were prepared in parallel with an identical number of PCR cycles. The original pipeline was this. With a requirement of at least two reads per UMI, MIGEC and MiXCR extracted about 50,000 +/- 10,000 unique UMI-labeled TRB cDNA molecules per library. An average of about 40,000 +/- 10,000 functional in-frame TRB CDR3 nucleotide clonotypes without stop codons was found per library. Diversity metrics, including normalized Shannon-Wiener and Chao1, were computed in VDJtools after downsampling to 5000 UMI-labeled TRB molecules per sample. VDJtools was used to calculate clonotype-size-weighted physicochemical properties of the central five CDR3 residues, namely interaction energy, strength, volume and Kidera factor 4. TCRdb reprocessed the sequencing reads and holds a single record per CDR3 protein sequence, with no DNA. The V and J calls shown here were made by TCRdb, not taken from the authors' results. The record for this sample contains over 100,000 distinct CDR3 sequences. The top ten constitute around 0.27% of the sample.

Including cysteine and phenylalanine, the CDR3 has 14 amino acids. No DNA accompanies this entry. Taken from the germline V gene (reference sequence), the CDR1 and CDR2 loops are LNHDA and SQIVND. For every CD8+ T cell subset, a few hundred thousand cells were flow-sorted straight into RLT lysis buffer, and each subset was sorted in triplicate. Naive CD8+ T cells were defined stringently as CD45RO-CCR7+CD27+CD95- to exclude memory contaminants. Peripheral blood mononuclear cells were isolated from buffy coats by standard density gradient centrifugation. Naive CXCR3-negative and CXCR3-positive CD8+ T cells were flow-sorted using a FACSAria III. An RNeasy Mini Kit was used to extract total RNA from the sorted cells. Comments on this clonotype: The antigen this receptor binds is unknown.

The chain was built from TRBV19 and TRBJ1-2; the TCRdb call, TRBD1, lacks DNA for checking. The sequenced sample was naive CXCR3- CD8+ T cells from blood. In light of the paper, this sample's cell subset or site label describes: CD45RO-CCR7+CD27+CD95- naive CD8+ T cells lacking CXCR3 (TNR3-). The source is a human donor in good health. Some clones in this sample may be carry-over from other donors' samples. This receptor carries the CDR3 CASTVEQGRSGYTF.